A single sample gave rise to the 21 T cell receptor beta chains below, sequenced in a study of cytomegalovirus exposure and HLA in healthy donors. The PCR had 60 Vbeta and 13 Jbeta primers. The method was immunoSEQ multiplex PCR; TCRdb's version includes in-frame clones alone and lacks a portion of them. The sample carries approximately 130,000 clones, around 85% recorded once. Sequencing was carried out using PBMCs. The receptors stem from a boy younger than 18 in good health and CMV-seronegative.

The genes are TRBV29-1 and TRBJ1-2; D not certain. In germline, CDR1 is SQVTM, CDR2 ANQGSEA. The V gene lost 3 bases and the J gene lost 4 bases, with 12 bases spanning the gap. This CDR3 region has 13 residues. The CDR3 DNA reads as TGCAGCGTTGATGAGGTCTCCGGCTATGGCTACACCTTC. Translation gives CSVDEVSGYGYTF.

This chain connects TRBV4-1 to TRBJ2-7; D is perhaps TRBD1 (6 bases). V lost 2 bases and J lost 1, with 12 bases in between. The CDR3 length is 15 residues. CDR1 is MGHRA and CDR2 is YSYEKL in the germline V gene. The CDR3 bases are TGCGCCAGCAGCCAAAGGATCACAGGGTCCTACGAGCAGTACTTC. Protein sequence: CASSQRITGSYEQYF.

The V call is TRBV5-4, the J call TRBJ2-7; 13 positions match TRBD2. The germline V gene encodes CDR1 SGHNT and CDR2 YYREEE (reference sequence). This CDR3 spans 15 amino acids. After removal of 1 base from V and 2 bases from J, the junction contained 0 bases not matched to a gene. The CDR3 DNA reads as TGTGCCAGCAGCTTGACTAGCGGGAGGGCCTACGAGCAGTACTTC. It specifies CASSLTSGRAYEQYF.

The chain is built from TRBV5-4 and TRBJ2-7; 10 positions match TRBD2. CDR3 length: 15 residues. V lost 2 bases to trimming and J lost 0 bases; unmatched junction nucleotides: 2. Germline V gives CDR1 SGHNT, CDR2 YYREEE (reference sequence). The CDR3 region has the DNA TGTGCCAGCAGCTTTAGCGGGGGGCACTCCTACGAGCAGTACTTC. Residues: CASSFSGGHSYEQYF.

In its sample, this clone was seen once. The chain carries TRBV4-1 and TRBJ1-4; D unclear. This CDR3 contains 12 residues. CDR1 MGHRA and CDR2 YSYEKL come from the germline V gene. With 1 base removed from V and 8 bases from J, the gap between germline ends came to 5 bases. The CDR3: CASSQVFEKLFF. In DNA, the CDR3 is TGCGCCAGCAGCCAAGTATTCGAAAAACTGTTTTTT.

This clone occurred once. The CDR3: CASSTSAGLEQYF. CDR3 bases: TGTGCCAGCAGCACCTCAGCGGGGCTTGAGCAGTACTTC. The genes are TRBV11-1 and TRBJ2-7, with 7 bases fitting TRBD2. The germline CDR1 and CDR2 sequences are SGHAT and FQDESV (reference sequence). The length of the CDR3 is 13 residues. J gave up 7 bases and V 5 bases, and 8 bases lay outside the gene matches.

V usage is TRBV10-1 and J usage is TRBJ2-1; D is possibly TRBD2 (5 bases). V gave up 0 bases and J gave up 0 bases, with 9 bases separating them. This CDR3 is built from 16 residues. Germline lookup yields CDR1 WNHNN and CDR2 SYGVQD (reference sequence). In nucleotides, the CDR3 is TGCGCCAGCAGTGAGTCGGGGAGTGCCTCCTACAATGAGCAGTTCTTC. Residues: CASSESGSASYNEQFF.

The J gene is TRBJ1-6, the V gene TRBV19, with no clear D. The V end was cut by 6 bases, the J end by 5 bases, with 14 bases between. There are 15 residues in the CDR3. Germline CDR1 and CDR2: LNHDA and SQIVND (reference sequence). CDR3 in DNA: TGTGCCAGTAGCCCCCAACACCAGAATAATTCACCCCTCCACTTT. It is translated as CASSPQHQNNSPLHF. The full variable domain, with the rest looked up from reference TRBV19 and TRBJ1-6, is DGGITQSPKYLFRKEGQNVTLSCEQNLNHDAMYWYRQDPGQGLRLIYYSQIVNDFQKGDIAEGYSVSREKKESFPLTVTSAQKNPTAFYLCASSPQHQNNSPLHFGNGTRLTVT.

The rearrangement links TRBV4-2 to TRBJ2-2; tentative D call: TRBD2 (6 bases). V lost 5 bases to trimming and J lost 6 bases, with 10 bases between them. The germline V gene has CDR1 LGHNA and CDR2 YNFKEQ. This CDR3 contains 13 residues. The CDR3 protein is CASSAGGPGELFF. DNA of the CDR3: TGTGCCAGCAGCGCCGGGGGTCCCGGGGAGCTGTTTTTT.

The chain joins TRBV19 to TRBJ1-1, with no clear D. Germline values: CDR1 LNHDA, CDR2 SQIVND (reference sequence). Trimming took 5 bases from V and 5 from J, leaving 12 bases between them. This CDR3 is 13 amino acids long. The CDR3 coding sequence is TGTGCCAGTAGTCTTCTCGGGAATACTGAAGCTTTCTTT. Residues: CASSLLGNTEAFF.

The rearrangement links TRBV30 to TRBJ1-2, with 7 nucleotides matching TRBD1. Germline values: CDR1 GTSNPN, CDR2 SVGIG (reference sequence). There are 11 residues in the CDR3. With V trimmed by 2 bases and J by 8 bases, 2 bases remained unmatched. CDR3 sequence reads: CAWSLGGGYTF. The DNA for the CDR3 is TGTGCCTGGAGTCTAGGGGGCGGCTACACCTTC. The full variable domain, rest sourced from reference TRBV30 and TRBJ1-2, is SQTIHQWPATLVQPVGSPLSLECTVEGTSNPNLYWYRQAAGRGLQLLFYSVGIGQISSEVPQNLSASRPQDRQFILSSKKLLLSDSGFYLCAWSLGGGYTFGSGTRLTVV.

The chain couples TRBV7-9 to TRBJ2-2; D is ambiguous. Trimming removed 6 bases from V and 0 bases from J, with 11 bases in between. Germline V gene sequence: CDR1 SEHNR, CDR2 FQNEAQ (reference sequence). The CDR3 covers 15 residues. The CDR3 DNA sequence: TGTGCCAGCAGATCACCTGGGCCGAACACCGGGGAGCTGTTTTTT. This translates into CASRSPGPNTGELFF. The full variable domain, in which reference TRBV7-9 and TRBJ2-2 provide the parts outside the CDR3, is DTGVSQNPRHKITKRGQNVTFRCDPISEHNRLYWYRQTLGQGPEFLTYFQNEAQLEKSRLLSDRFSAERPKGSFSTLEIQRTEQGDSAMYLCASRSPGPNTGELFFGEGSRLTVL.

Points on this clone: One end of the junction does not line up with germline, which may come from a read error. The chain combines TRBV7-9 with TRBJ1-3; possible D gene TRBD1, 6 bases. The CDR3 is 13 amino acids. CDR1 is SEHNR and CDR2 is FQNEAQ in the germline V gene (reference sequence). CDR3 in DNA: TGTTCCAGCCTACAGGGAATGCGAAACACCATATATTTT. It translates to CSSLQGMRNTIYF.

This clone came up a few times. The chain is built from TRBV19 and TRBJ1-4; 10 bases are a match to TRBD1. The CDR3 contains 17 residues. V shed 8 bases and J 0 bases; nucleotides not matched to a gene: 9. CDR1 is LNHDA, CDR2 SQIVND, per germline (reference sequence). As DNA, the CDR3 is TGTGCCAGTCGGGACAGGGGCAGACACGCAACTAATGAAAAACTGTTTTTT. Amino acids: CASRDRGRHATNEKLFF.

The chain employs TRBV7-9 and TRBJ1-3; no firm D call. CDR1 and CDR2 (germline): SEHNR, FQNEAQ (reference sequence). This CDR3 has 16 amino acids. V lost 5 bases and J lost 9, with 23 bases in between. The CDR3 spells CASSPGLNEPGVTIYF. In DNA form, the CDR3 reads TGTGCCAGCAGCCCGGGTCTAAATGAACCCGGGGTCACCATATATTTT.

The chain uses TRBV15 and TRBJ2-7; TRBD1 agrees at 9 bases. The V and J ends lost 3 bases and 6 bases, in that order; junction bases with no gene match: 6. The CDR3 contains 14 residues. Germline V gives CDR1 LNHNV, CDR2 YYDKDF (reference sequence). In DNA form, the CDR3 reads TGTGCCACCAGCAGGGGGACAGGGCGGACCGAGCAGTACTTC. This sequence encodes CATSRGTGRTEQYF.

This clone was recorded only once. The chain combines TRBV19 with TRBJ1-6, with 8 positions matching TRBD1. The ends lost 5 bases at V and 10 bases at J; junction bases unmatched: 10. Germline-derived CDR1 and CDR2 are LNHDA and SQIVND (reference sequence). The length of the CDR3 is 15 residues. The chain's CDR3 is CASSSPGQVASPLHF. CDR3 DNA: TGTGCCAGTAGTTCCCCGGGACAGGTGGCCTCACCCCTCCACTTT.

This clone appeared once. The chain employs TRBV14 and TRBJ1-1; no definite D call. The CDR3 sequence is 13 residues long. Germline CDR1 reads SGHDN; CDR2 reads FVKESK. V lost 4 bases and J 0 bases, leaving 6 bases between the germline ends. CDR3 residues: CASSPGMNTEAFF. CDR3 nucleotides: TGTGCCAGCAGCCCGGGGATGAACACTGAAGCTTTCTTT.

This clone showed up just once. The rearrangement links TRBV9 to TRBJ2-5; 8 bases align to TRBD2. CDR1 is SGDLS, CDR2 YYNGEE, per germline. CDR3 length equals 14 residues. V was clipped by 2 bases and J by 5 bases; unmatched bases: 5. The CDR3 region has the DNA TGTGCCAGCAGCGTGGGGAAGCGGGGGGAGACCCAGTACTTC. Translating gives CASSVGKRGETQYF.

V and J are TRBV9 and TRBJ1-1; D is possibly TRBD1 (6 bases). The V end lost 4 bases, the J end lost 3 bases, and 16 bases lay between the germline ends. Germline V gene sequence: CDR1 SGDLS, CDR2 YYNGEE. This CDR3 comprises 15 residues. The CDR3 DNA reads TGTGCCAGCAGCCCCCCCGAGGGACACCACACTGAAGCTTTCTTT. Translated: CASSPPEGHHTEAFF. Filled out from reference TRBV9 and TRBJ1-1, the complete variable domain reads DSGVTQTPKHLITATGQRVTLRCSPRSGDLSVYWYQQSLDQGLQFLIQYYNGEERAKGNILERFSAQQFPDLHSELNLSSLELGDSALYFCASSPPEGHHTEAFFGQGTRLTVV.

The rearrangement joins TRBV7-9 to TRBJ2-3; 7 bases map to TRBD2. Losses at the gene ends were 0 bases for V and 2 bases for J; bases not matched to a gene: 8. The germline V gene has CDR1 SEHNR and CDR2 FQNEAQ (reference sequence). The length of the CDR3 is 17 residues. CDR3 coding DNA: TGTGCCAGCAGCTTAGCGGTAAGGAGCGGGAACACAGATACGCAGTATTTT. Its translation is CASSLAVRSGNTDTQYF.